This TCR beta chain was observed in a study of T cell responses to AZD1222 COVID-19 vaccine (dated by TCRdb to about 2021). Describing the broader study: AZD1222 recipients whose second dose came at about 4 weeks and those whose second dose came at about 12 weeks were combined into one group, since spike-specific TCR depth and breadth did not differ between the two schedules. TCR sequencing was performed for approximately 240 trial participants, of whom about 200 were given two doses of AZD1222 and approximately 26 were given two doses of MenACWY control vaccine. Trial participants were enrolled by age into 18-55, 56-69 and 70-plus year subgroups, with roughly 150, 30 and 60 TCR-sequenced participants respectively.

In light of the paper, this sample's time point label describes: baseline before first vaccination. The vaccinee samples were drawn from two UK trials, COV001 and COV002, one of which was a single-blind randomized controlled phase 2/3 trial testing AZD1222 (ChAdOx1 nCoV-19) in healthy adults. For TCRbeta chain sequencing, PBMC samples from trial participants were taken at day 0 and at day 28 after the second dose. The CDR3, cysteine through phenylalanine, is 17 amino acids long. Here the CDR3 DNA is all that survives: 51 bases in frame from base 1. Trimming takes 2 bases from V and 0 bases from J, and the germline ends sit 14 bases apart. CDR1 and CDR2 are drawn from the germline V gene: SGDLS, YYNGEE. Points the paper makes about the study in general: Most participants were white British and females outnumbered males, and the authors suggested that clonal diversity may have been underestimated. Nearly half of unique spike-specific TCRs reportedly recognized epitopes outside regions mutated in the B.1.351 and B.1.1.7 variants. Vaccine-associated CD4 TCRs spanned the whole spike protein, with dominant responses in regions 160-218 and 743-854. Because no samples from the day 14 peak response were available, repertoires could be characterized only after the peak T cell response. After two AZD1222 doses, both the breadth and the depth of spike-specific TCRs were significantly higher than at day 0 and than in MenACWY recipients. The 56-69-year group was small, and its depth increase did not reach significance, likely because of low power. Only five to seven AZD1222 recipients were SARS-CoV-2 seropositive at baseline, limiting conclusions about previously exposed vaccinees.

The CDR3 regions of human TCRbeta chains were analyzed by immunosequencing. The paper's processing steps were these. TCRs in the repertoires were matched against a reference library of SARS-CoV-2-specific TCRs that had been generated with the MIRA antigen-specificity platform. Breadth was defined as the fraction of unique TCRs that were SARS-CoV-2-associated. Depth was defined as the fraction of total T cells that were SARS-CoV-2-associated. Using the MIRA data, every spike-specific TCR was mapped to the spike region that the TCR reacted to and assigned to either a CD4 or a CD8 class. Log10-transformed breadth and depth values were compared by one-way ANOVA with Sidak's multiple comparisons tests. Entries here come from immuneACCESS through TCRdb and include only in-frame sequences with V and J called. Some clones fail to appear in such tables; in the studies checked, an unresolved V gene covers under half of the shortfall, and the cause of the remainder is unknown. V, J and clone size were drawn from that table, and D and trimming were deduced from the DNA. The table for this sample lists about 140,000 clones; about 91% of them were counted only once. The ten most abundant clones make up around 3.6% of the sample.

On this clone: This clone's antigen is unknown. No base-level quality is on record; no much larger clone is a single base apart.

This clonotype was obtained from an adult in good health. The sequenced sample was peripheral blood, obtained on day 0 of AZD1222 vaccination. The chain is assembled from TRBV9 and TRBJ1-4; the D gene is not confidently resolved. The sequenced DNA is TGTGCCAGCAGCGTTTTTAACGGGGAGGCAACTAATGAAAAACTGTTTTTT. The resulting protein is CASSVFNGEATNEKLFF.